The sequence of this TCR beta chain was determined in a study of T cell responses to AZD1222 COVID-19 vaccine. Germline V lookup: CDR1 SQVTM, CDR2 ANQGSEA. V lost 2 bases and J 7 bases, leaving 12 bases between the germline ends. The CDR3 has 13 residues. This clone came up a few times. Its antigen is currently unknown. Profiled with immunoSEQ multiplex PCR; TCRdb holds only in-frame clones, not every one. The sample holds 150,000 to 200,000 clones, roughly nine tenths seen once. Study-wide results and limits: Repertoires were collected only later (after the peak T cell response had occurred). There were mostly white British donors and more females than males, and clonal diversity was possibly underestimated. When two AZD1222 doses had been given, Spike-specific TCR breadth and depth rose.

Sequencing was performed on peripheral blood, taken 28 days after the second AZD1222 dose. The TCR comes from an adult who received the AZD1222 COVID-19 vaccine. The chain links TRBV29-1 to TRBJ1-5; the D gene is possibly TRBD1 (5 bases). The CDR3, as DNA: TGCAGCGTTGAAACAGGCCCAGGGCAGCCCCAGCATTTT. Protein: CSVETGPGQPQHF.